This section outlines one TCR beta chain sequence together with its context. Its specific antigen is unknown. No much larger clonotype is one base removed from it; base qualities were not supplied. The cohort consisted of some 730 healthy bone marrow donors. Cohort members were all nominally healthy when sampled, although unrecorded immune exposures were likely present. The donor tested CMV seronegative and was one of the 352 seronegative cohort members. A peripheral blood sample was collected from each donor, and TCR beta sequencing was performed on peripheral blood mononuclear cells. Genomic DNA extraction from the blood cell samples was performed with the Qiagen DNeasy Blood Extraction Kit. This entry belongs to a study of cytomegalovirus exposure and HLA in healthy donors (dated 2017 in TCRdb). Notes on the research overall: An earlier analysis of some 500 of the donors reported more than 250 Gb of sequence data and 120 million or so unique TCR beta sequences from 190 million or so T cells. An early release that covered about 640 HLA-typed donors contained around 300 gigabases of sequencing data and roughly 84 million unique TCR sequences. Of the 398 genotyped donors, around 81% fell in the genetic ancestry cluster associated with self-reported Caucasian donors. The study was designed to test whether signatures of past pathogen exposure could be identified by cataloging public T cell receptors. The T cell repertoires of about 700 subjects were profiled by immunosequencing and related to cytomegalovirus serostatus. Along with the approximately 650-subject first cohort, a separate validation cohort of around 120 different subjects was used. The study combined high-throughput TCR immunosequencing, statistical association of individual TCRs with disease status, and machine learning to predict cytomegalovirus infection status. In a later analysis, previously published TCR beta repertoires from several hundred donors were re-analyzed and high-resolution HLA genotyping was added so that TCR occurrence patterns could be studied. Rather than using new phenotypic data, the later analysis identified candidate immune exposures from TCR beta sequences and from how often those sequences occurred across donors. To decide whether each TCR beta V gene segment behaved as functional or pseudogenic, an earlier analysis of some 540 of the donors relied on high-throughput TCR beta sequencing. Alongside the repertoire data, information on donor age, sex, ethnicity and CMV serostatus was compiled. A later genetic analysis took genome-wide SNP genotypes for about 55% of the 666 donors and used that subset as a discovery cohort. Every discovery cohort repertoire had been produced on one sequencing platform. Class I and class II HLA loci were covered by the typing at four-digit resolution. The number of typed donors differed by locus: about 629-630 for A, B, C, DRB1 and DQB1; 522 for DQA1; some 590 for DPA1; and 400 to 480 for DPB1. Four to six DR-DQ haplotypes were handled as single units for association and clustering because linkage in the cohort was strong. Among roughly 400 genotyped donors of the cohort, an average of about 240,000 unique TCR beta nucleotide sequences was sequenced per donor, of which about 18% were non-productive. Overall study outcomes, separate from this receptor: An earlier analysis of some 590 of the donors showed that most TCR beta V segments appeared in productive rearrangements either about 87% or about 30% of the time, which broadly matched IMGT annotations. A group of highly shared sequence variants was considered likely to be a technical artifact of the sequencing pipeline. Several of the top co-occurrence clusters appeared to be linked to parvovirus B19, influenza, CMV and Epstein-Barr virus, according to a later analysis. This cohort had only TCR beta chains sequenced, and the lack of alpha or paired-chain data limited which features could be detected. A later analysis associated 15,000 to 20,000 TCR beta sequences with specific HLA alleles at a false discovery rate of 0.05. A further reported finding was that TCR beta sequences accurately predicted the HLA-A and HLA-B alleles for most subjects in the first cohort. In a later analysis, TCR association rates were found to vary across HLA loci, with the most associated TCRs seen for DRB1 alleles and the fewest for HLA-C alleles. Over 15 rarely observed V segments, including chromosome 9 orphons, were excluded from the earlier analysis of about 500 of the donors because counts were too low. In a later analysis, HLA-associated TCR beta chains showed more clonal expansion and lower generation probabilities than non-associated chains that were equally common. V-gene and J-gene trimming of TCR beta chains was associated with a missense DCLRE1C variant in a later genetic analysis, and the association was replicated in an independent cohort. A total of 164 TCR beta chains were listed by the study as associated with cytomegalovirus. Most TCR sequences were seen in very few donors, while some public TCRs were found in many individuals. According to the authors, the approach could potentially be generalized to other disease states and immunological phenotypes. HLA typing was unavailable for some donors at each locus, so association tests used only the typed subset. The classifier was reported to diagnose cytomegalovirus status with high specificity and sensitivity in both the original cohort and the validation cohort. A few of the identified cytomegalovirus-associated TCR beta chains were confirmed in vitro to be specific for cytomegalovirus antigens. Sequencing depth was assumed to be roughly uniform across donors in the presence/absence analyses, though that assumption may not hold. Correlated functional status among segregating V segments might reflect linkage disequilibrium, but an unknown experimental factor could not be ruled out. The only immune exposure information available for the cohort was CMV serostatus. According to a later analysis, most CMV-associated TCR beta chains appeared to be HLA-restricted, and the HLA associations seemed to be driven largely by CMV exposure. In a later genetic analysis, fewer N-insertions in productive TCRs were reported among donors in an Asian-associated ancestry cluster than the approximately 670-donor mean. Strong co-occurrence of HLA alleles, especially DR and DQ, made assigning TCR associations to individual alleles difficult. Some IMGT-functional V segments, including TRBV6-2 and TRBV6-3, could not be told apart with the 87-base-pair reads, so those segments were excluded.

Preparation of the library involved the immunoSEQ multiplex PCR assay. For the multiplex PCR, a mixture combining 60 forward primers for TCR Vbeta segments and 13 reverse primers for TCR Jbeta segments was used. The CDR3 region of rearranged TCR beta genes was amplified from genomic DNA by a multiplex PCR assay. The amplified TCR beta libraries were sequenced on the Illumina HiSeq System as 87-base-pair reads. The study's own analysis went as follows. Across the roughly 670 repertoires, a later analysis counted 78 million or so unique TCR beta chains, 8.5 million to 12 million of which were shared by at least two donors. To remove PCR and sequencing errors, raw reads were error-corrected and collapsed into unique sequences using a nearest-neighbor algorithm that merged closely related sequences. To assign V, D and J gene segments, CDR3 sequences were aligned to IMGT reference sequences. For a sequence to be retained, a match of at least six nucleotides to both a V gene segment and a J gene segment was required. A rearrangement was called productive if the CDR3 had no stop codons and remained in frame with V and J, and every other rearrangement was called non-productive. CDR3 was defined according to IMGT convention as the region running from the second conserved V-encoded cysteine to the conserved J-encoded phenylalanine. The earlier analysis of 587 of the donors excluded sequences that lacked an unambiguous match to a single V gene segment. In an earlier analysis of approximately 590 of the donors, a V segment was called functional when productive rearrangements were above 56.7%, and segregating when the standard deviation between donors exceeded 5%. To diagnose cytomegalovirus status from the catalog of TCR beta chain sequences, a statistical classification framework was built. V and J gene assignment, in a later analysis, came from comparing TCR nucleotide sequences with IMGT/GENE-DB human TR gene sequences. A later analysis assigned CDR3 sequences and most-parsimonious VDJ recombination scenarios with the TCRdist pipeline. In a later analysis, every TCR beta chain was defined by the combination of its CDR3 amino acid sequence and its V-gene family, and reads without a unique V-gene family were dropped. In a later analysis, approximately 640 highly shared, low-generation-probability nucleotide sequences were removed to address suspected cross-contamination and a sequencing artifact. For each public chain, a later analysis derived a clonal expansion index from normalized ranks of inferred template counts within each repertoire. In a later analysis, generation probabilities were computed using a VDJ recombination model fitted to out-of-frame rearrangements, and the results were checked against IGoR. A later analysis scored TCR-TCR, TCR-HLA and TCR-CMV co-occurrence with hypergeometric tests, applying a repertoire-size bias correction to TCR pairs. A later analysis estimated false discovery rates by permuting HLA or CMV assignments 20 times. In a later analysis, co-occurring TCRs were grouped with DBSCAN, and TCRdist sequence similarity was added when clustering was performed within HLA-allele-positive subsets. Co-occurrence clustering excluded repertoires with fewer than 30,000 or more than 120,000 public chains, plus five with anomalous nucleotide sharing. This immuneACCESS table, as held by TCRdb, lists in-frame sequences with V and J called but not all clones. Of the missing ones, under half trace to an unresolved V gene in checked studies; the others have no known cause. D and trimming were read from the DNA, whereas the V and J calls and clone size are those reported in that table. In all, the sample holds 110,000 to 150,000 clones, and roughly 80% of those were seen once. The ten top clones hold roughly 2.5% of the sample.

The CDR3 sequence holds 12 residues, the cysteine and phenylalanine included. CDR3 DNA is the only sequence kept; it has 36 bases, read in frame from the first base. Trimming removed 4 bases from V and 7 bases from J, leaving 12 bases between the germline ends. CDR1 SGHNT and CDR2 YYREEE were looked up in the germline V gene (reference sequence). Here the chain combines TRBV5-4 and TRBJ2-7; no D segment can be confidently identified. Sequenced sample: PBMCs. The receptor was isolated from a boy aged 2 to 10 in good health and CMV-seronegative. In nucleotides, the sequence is TGTGCCAGCAGCCTCCCAAACCGGGAGCAGTACTTC. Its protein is CASSLPNREQYF. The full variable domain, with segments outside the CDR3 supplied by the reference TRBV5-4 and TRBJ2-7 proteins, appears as ETGVTQSPTHLIKTRGQQVTLRCSSQSGHNTVSWYQQALGQGPQFIFQYYREEENGRGNFPPRFSGLQFPNYSSELNVNALELDDSALYLCASSLPNREQYFGPGTRLTVT.